A single sample gave rise to the 30 T cell receptor beta chains below, sequenced in a study of immune evolution from preneoplasia to lung adenocarcinoma. TCRdb's table, derived via immunoSEQ multiplex PCR, lists solely in-frame clones and lacks some. The table lists roughly 7,800 clones, approximately 72% of them singletons. What was sequenced was FFPE lung adenocarcinoma in situ tissue. The receptors were sampled from a donor at least 70 years old with lung adenocarcinoma. Some clones in this sample may be carry-over from other donors' samples.

This chain connects TRBV18 to TRBJ1-4; no reliable D call. The CDR3 spans 13 residues. Germline V gene sequence: CDR1 KGHSH, CDR2 LQKENI. Trimming took off 2 bases at V and 7 bases at J, with 8 bases between the two ends. The CDR3 DNA follows: TGTGCCAGCTCACCAGGGGTCGGTGAAAAACTGTTTTTT. It encodes CASSPGVGEKLFF.

V is TRBV10-3 and J is TRBJ2-4; D is uncertain. CDR3 length equals 14 residues. From germline, CDR1 is ENHRY and CDR2 SYGVKD. V lost 10 bases, J lost 0 bases, and 13 bases lay in between. The CDR3 bases are TGTGCCACGGTCGCTGAAGCAGCCAAAAACATTCAGTACTTC. Its translation is CATVAEAAKNIQYF.

The chain links TRBV21-1 to TRBJ2-5; the D call TRBD2 from the table was never checked on the DNA. TRBV21-1 is tagged as a pseudogene. This CDR3 has 19 amino acids. The CDR3 loop is CASSKALEREGRGKETQYF. In DNA form, the CDR3 reads TGTGCCAGCAGCAAAGCGCTCGAGCGGGAGGGCCGGGGAAAAGAGACCCAGTACTTC.

The chain is built from TRBV11-1 and TRBJ1-2; TRBD1 matches 8 bases. In germline, CDR1 is SGHAT, CDR2 FQDESV (reference sequence). V lost 5 bases to trimming and J lost 3 bases; unmatched junction nucleotides: 2. The CDR3 length is 13 residues. Here the CDR3 reads CASSPDRDYGYTF. Here the CDR3 DNA reads TGTGCCAGCAGCCCGGACAGGGACTATGGCTACACCTTC.

By share, this clone ranks as large. This sequence joins TRBV7-8 and TRBJ2-5; D ambiguous. Germline values: CDR1 SGHVS, CDR2 FQNEAQ. The length of the CDR3 is 12 residues. V dropped 5 bases and J dropped 0 bases, with 4 bases sitting between them. The CDR3 DNA is TGTGCCAGCAGCCTTAACCAAGAGACCCAGTACTTC. Protein: CASSLNQETQYF.

DNA of the CDR3: TGTGCCAGCAGTTTAAATAGCGGGGCAGAGACCCAGTACTTC. Amino acid sequence: CASSLNSGAETQYF. The chain is built from TRBV28 and TRBJ2-5; 8 bases are a match to TRBD2. Germline V gene sequence: CDR1 MDHEN, CDR2 SYDVKM. CDR3 length equals 14 residues. J lost 4 bases, V lost 2 bases, and 3 bases had no gene match.

This sequence joins TRBV28 and TRBJ2-2; no firm D call. This CDR3 has 14 amino acids. Per the germline V gene, CDR1 is MDHEN and CDR2 is SYDVKM. V lost 4 bases, J lost 1 base, and 7 bases lay in between. CDR3 amino acids: CASSSPGNTGELFF. In nucleotides, the CDR3 is TGTGCCAGCAGTTCTCCAGGGAACACCGGGGAGCTGTTTTTT.

V gene TRBV2 combines with J gene TRBJ2-1, with 10 bases matching TRBD2. This CDR3 spans 16 amino acids. CDR1 is SNHLY, CDR2 FYNNEI, per germline. V gave up 0 bases and J gave up 7 bases; unmatched junction bases: 6. CDR3 in amino acids: CASSEAPSGSWNEQFF. The CDR3, as DNA: TGTGCCAGCAGTGAAGCCCCTAGCGGGAGTTGGAATGAGCAGTTCTTC. The full variable domain, rest sourced from reference TRBV2 and TRBJ2-1, is EPEVTQTPSHQVTQMGQEVILRCVPISNHLYFYWYRQILGQKVEFLVSFYNNEISEKSEIFDDQFSVERPDGSNFTLKIRSTKLEDSAMYFCASSEAPSGSWNEQFFGPGTRLTVL.

This clone occurred once. This sequence joins TRBV25-1 and TRBJ2-2; D is possibly TRBD2 (6 bases). Germline V gives CDR1 MGHDK, CDR2 SYGVNS. V was shortened by 4 bases and J by 8 bases, with 17 bases between the two germline ends. This CDR3 is built from 15 residues. For the CDR3, the DNA is TGTGCCAGCAGTGTACAGGCCTGGGGAGGTGGGGAGCTGTTTTTT. It encodes CASSVQAWGGGELFF. The full variable domain, its missing parts supplied by reference TRBV25-1 and TRBJ2-2, is EADIYQTPRYLVIGTGKKITLECSQTMGHDKMYWYQQDPGMELHLIHYSYGVNSTEKGDLSSESTVSRIRTEHFPLTLESARPSHTSQYLCASSVQAWGGGELFFGEGSRLTVL.

Regarding this clone: The junction and the germline gene differ at one end; a read error may be behind it. The chain employs TRBV6-1 and TRBJ2-1, with TRBD2 matching 8 bases. This CDR3 is built from 12 residues. The germline V gene encodes CDR1 MNHNS and CDR2 SASEGT. The CDR3 region is CASGGLEVEQLF. DNA for the CDR3: TGTGCCAGCGGGGGACTAGAGGTTGAGCAGCTCTTC.

J is TRBJ1-3 and V is TRBV9, with D hard to call. CDR1 SGDLS and CDR2 YYNGEE come from the germline V gene. The V end was cut by 4 bases, the J end by 0 bases, with 14 bases between. The CDR3 spans 16 residues. CDR3 nucleotides: TGTGCCAGCAGCCTAGCGGGGTTTAGCTCTGGAAACACCATATATTTT. Protein: CASSLAGFSSGNTIYF.

DNA for the CDR3: TGTGCCAGCAGTTCTGAGAGGTTCTATGGCTACACCTTC. Translation: CASSSERFYGYTF. This sequence joins TRBV6-6 and TRBJ1-2; D is ambiguous. V was pared by 4 bases and J by 4 bases, with 10 bases between. Germline CDR1 MNHNY, CDR2 SVGAGI (reference sequence). The CDR3 consists of 13 residues.

This clone was seen a handful of times. The chain links TRBV19 to TRBJ1-3; D uncertain. Germline-derived CDR1 and CDR2 are LNHDA and SQIVND (reference sequence). Trimming took 9 bases from V and 0 from J, leaving 12 bases between them. The CDR3 consists of 14 residues. CDR3 sequence: CASSFRSSGNTIYF. The CDR3 nucleotides are TGTGCCAGCAGCTTCAGGAGCTCTGGAAACACCATATATTTT.

This chain links TRBV10-3 with TRBJ2-3, with unresolved D. Germline V gene sequence: CDR1 ENHRY, CDR2 SYGVKD. Trimming shortened V by 7 bases and J by 12 bases, and 20 bases separated the two germline ends. The CDR3 covers 13 residues. CDR3: CAIKILLRVTQYF. The CDR3 nucleotides read TGTGCCATCAAAATTTTATTACGAGTCACTCAGTATTTT.

The V and J genes are TRBV21-1 and TRBJ1-2. TRBV21-1 is a known pseudogene. This CDR3 has 11 amino acids. As DNA, the CDR3 is TGTGCCAGCAGCGCAGCCGAAGGCTACACCTTC. Encoded protein: CASSAAEGYTF.

This clone was recorded a few times. The rearrangement joins TRBV19 to TRBJ2-3; D is undetermined. The germline V gene encodes CDR1 LNHDA and CDR2 SQIVND (reference sequence). The V and J ends lost 6 bases and 2 bases respectively, with 6 bases between them. This CDR3 is built from 12 residues. The CDR3 DNA sequence: TGTGCCAGTAGCGTAGACACAGATACGCAGTATTTT. This gives the protein CASSVDTDTQYF. Using reference TRBV19 and TRBJ2-3 for the parts outside the CDR3, the full variable domain is DGGITQSPKYLFRKEGQNVTLSCEQNLNHDAMYWYRQDPGQGLRLIYYSQIVNDFQKGDIAEGYSVSREKKESFPLTVTSAQKNPTAFYLCASSVDTDTQYFGPGTRLTVL.

The rearrangement links TRBV7-3 to TRBJ2-1; TRBD2 agrees at 13 bases. The CDR3 contains 15 residues. V was clipped by 5 bases and J by 7 bases; unmatched bases: 5. Germline loops: CDR1 SGHTA, CDR2 FQGTGA. CDR3 sequence (DNA): TGTGCCAGCAGCGCGGGACTAGCGGGGTTTAATGAGCAGTTCTTC. Translation: CASSAGLAGFNEQFF.

This clone was detected only a few times. The chain links TRBV4-1 to TRBJ1-3; D uncertain. V was cut by 0 bases and J by 0 bases, with 6 bases left in between. The CDR3 is 15 amino acids. Germline lookup yields CDR1 MGHRA and CDR2 YSYEKL. The CDR3: CASSQEGFSGNTIYF. The CDR3 coding sequence is TGCGCCAGCAGCCAAGAGGGGTTCTCTGGAAACACCATATATTTT.

The gene calls are TRBV6-5 and TRBJ2-1, with D tentatively TRBD2 (6 bases). CDR1 is MNHEY, CDR2 SVGAGI, per germline. Trimming took 5 bases from V and 5 from J, leaving 10 bases between them. There are 13 residues in the CDR3. As DNA, the CDR3 is TGTGCCAGCAGTGGGCGGGGAGACAATGAGCAGTTCTTC. Residues: CASSGRGDNEQFF.

A few counts support this clone. The genes are TRBV7-3 and TRBJ2-1; D gene ambiguous. This CDR3 region has 12 residues. CDR1 is SGHTA and CDR2 is FQGTGA in the germline V gene. With 5 bases removed from V and 9 bases from J, the gap between germline ends came to 11 bases. The CDR3 nucleotides read TGTGCCAGCAGCCCTTGGACGGGTGAGCAGTTCTTC. Its translation is CASSPWTGEQFF.

V gene TRBV9 combines with J gene TRBJ2-4; TRBD1 agrees at 8 bases. V shed 0 bases and J 1 base; nucleotides not matched to a gene: 3. Germline V gives CDR1 SGDLS, CDR2 YYNGEE. The CDR3 consists of 16 residues. The CDR3 loop is CASSVVAGGAKNIQYF. The CDR3 region has the DNA TGTGCCAGCAGCGTAGTGGCAGGGGGCGCCAAAAACATTCAGTACTTC.

This clone was recorded only once. The J gene is TRBJ2-6, the V gene TRBV7-8; the D is unclear. Germline loops: CDR1 SGHVS, CDR2 FQNEAQ. V lost 3 bases to trimming and J lost 1 base, with 10 bases between them. The CDR3 is made up of 16 amino acids. The CDR3 region is CASSFQVPSGANVLTF. In nucleotides, the CDR3 is TGTGCCAGCAGCTTCCAAGTCCCATCTGGGGCCAACGTCCTGACTTTC.

The chain recombines TRBV4-2 with TRBJ2-5; D tentatively reads TRBD1 or TRBD2 (7 bases each). This CDR3 is built from 17 residues. Trimming took off 1 base at V and 4 bases at J, with 19 bases between the two ends. CDR1 is LGHNA, CDR2 YNFKEQ, per germline. The CDR3 DNA sequence: TGTGCCAGCAGCCAAGGTCAGGGGGGGGCCTCCCTAGAGACCCAGTACTTC. Translated, it gives CASSQGQGGASLETQYF.

The chain has TRBV30 and TRBJ2-2, with 13 bases aligning to TRBD2. The CDR3 is made up of 15 amino acids. Germline-derived CDR1 and CDR2 are GTSNPN and SVGIG (reference sequence). Trimming cost V 7 bases and J 8 bases; bases outside gene matches: 10. CDR3 amino acids: CALKGTSGKSGELFF. As DNA, the CDR3 is TGTGCCTTAAAGGGGACTAGCGGGAAGAGTGGGGAGCTGTTTTTT.

This clone was observed a single time. The V call is TRBV7-9, the J call TRBJ2-1; tentatively, D is TRBD2 (6 bases). The CDR3 loop spans 16 amino acids. Between the trimmed V and J ends, which lost 6 bases and 0 bases, there was a span of 15 bases. The germline CDR1 and CDR2 sequences are SEHNR and FQNEAQ (reference sequence). This CDR3 reads CASSLGGSNSYNEQFF. The CDR3 DNA sequence: TGTGCCAGCAGTCTCGGAGGGTCCAACTCCTACAATGAGCAGTTCTTC.

This clone showed up just a few times. The V and J genes are TRBV29-1 and TRBJ1-1; a weak D match, TRBD1 (5 bases). The CDR3 contains 13 residues. V was cut by 7 bases and J by 0 bases, with 12 bases left in between. In germline, CDR1 is SQVTM, CDR2 ANQGSEA. CDR3 amino acids: CSALTDMNTEAFF. The CDR3 nucleotides are TGCAGCGCTCTGACAGACATGAACACTGAAGCTTTCTTT. The full variable domain, in which reference TRBV29-1 and TRBJ1-1 provide the parts outside the CDR3, is SAVISQKPSRDICQRGTSLTIQCQVDSQVTMMFWYRQQPGQSLTLIATANQGSEATYESGFVIDKFPISRPNLTFSTLTVSNMSPEDSSIYLCSALTDMNTEAFFGQGTRLTVV.

A note on this clone: The germline gene is not matched at one end of the junction; a read error may be the cause. The chain employs TRBV29-1 and TRBJ2-1; TRBD1 matches at 8 bases. The CDR3 loop spans 12 amino acids. Germline V gene data show CDR1 as SQVTM and CDR2 as ANQGSEA. CDR3 sequence reads: CTLDVGDRSLIF. The CDR3 nucleotides read TGCACCTTGGACGTCGGGGACAGGTCGCTTATCTTC.

This chain connects TRBV5-1 to TRBJ1-2; possible D gene TRBD1, 5 bases. This CDR3 region has 16 residues. V lost 4 bases, J lost 6 bases, and 22 bases lay in between. CDR1 is SGHRS and CDR2 is YFSETQ in the germline V gene. The CDR3 protein is CASSVTFRGWGNGYTF. CDR3 nucleotides: TGCGCCAGCAGCGTAACCTTTAGAGGCTGGGGGAATGGCTACACCTTC.

The count of this clone is one. The chain recombines TRBV7-6 with TRBJ1-1; the D is unclear. Trimming cost V 5 bases and J 2 bases, with 9 bases left between them. Germline V lookup: CDR1 SGHVS, CDR2 FNYEAQ. The CDR3 covers 13 residues. The CDR3 DNA sequence: TGTGCCAGCAGCCCATTGGGTAACACTGAAGCTTTCTTT. It translates to CASSPLGNTEAFF.

The rearrangement uses TRBV5-1 and TRBJ2-5; no clear D. Trimming pared 1 base from V and 0 bases from J, leaving 7 bases between. Germline V gene data show CDR1 as SGHRS and CDR2 as YFSETQ. The CDR3 runs 14 residues. CDR3 in amino acids: CASSLTANQETQYF. DNA of the CDR3: TGCGCCAGCAGCTTGACGGCGAACCAAGAGACCCAGTACTTC.